A selection of T cell receptor beta chains follows, all from one sample in a study of cytomegalovirus exposure and HLA in healthy donors. Using immunoSEQ multiplex PCR, the repertoire was profiled, and TCRdb retains in-frame clones only, with some absent. The profile covers about 280,000 clones, with 85% to 90% appearing a single time and 2% to 3% taken by the ten largest. Input material: PBMCs. Source of these receptors: a woman aged 18-29 years in good health and CMV-seronegative. Each CDR3 is given with its conserved first and last residue. A D gene is named only where the DNA matches it firmly. Expanded clones are given a class, and other clones once, few, many or no size at all.

J,V,D,size,CDR3,DNA
TRBJ1-1,TRBV2,.,.,CASSEAQTPEEAAFF,TGTGCCAGCAGTGAAGCGCAGACCCCCGAGGAGGCCGCTTTCTTT
TRBJ1-1,TRBV18,TRBD1,once,CASATGSNTEAFF,TGTGCCAGCGCGACAGGGTCGAACACTGAAGCTTTCTTT
TRBJ2-2,TRBV5-1,TRBD2,.,CASSLGSLAGYTGELFF,TGCGCCAGCAGCTTGGGAAGCCTAGCGGGGTACACCGGGGAGCTGTTTTTT
TRBJ1-1,TRBV15,.,.,CATSSRVLNEAFF,TGTGCCACCAGCAGCAGGGTACTCAATGAAGCTTTCTTT
TRBJ2-1,TRBV15,TRBD2,.,CATSIPLQRLAGAPGGNEQFF,TGTGCCACCAGCATCCCTCTTCAGAGGCTAGCGGGGGCCCCGGGGGGCAATGAGCAGTTCTTC
TRBJ1-1,TRBV5-6,TRBD1,.,CASSLGWDRGPHAEAFF,TGTGCCAGCAGCTTGGGGTGGGACAGGGGGCCCCATGCTGAAGCTTTCTTT
TRBJ1-5,TRBV6-6,TRBD1,.,CASSYPGQGGNQPQHF,TGTGCCAGCAGTTACCCCGGACAGGGCGGCAATCAGCCCCAGCATTTT
TRBJ1-3,TRBV7-6,.,.,CASSSAGGHTIYF,TGTGCCAGCAGCTCCGCGGGGGGACACACCATATATTTT
TRBJ2-1,TRBV9,TRBD2,.,CASSVRGSGVNEQFF,TGTGCCAGCAGCGTACGCGGTAGCGGGGTCAATGAGCAGTTCTTC
TRBJ1-4,TRBV6-1,.,.,CASSPPLRPLVFF,TGTGCCAGCAGTCCCCCGTTGCGCCCTTTGGTGTTTTTT
TRBJ1-3,TRBV15,TRBD1,few,CATSRERTGSGNTIYF,TGTGCCACCAGCAGAGAGCGGACAGGGTCTGGAAACACCATATATTTT
TRBJ2-1,TRBV7-6,TRBD2,.,CASSLGPGLAGGPYNEQFF,TGTGCCAGCAGCTTAGGACCGGGACTAGCGGGGGGCCCCTACAATGAGCAGTTCTTC
TRBJ2-7,TRBV20-1,.,once,CSARYSYEQYF,TGCAGTGCTAGGTATTCCTACGAGCAGTACTTC
TRBJ1-4,TRBV5-1,.,.,CASSLEPNNEKLFF,TGCGCCAGCAGCTTGGAACCTAATAATGAAAAACTGTTTTTT
TRBJ1-6,TRBV5-1,TRBD1,.,CASSAGQAEPLHF,TGCGCCAGCAGCGCCGGACAGGCGGAACCCCTCCACTTT